These 7 T cell receptor beta chains share one sample of origin, sequenced in a study of breast tumors, draining lymph nodes, adjacent tissues (dated by TCRdb to about 2016). Lymph node samples came from the axillary draining lymph nodes of breast cancer patients. The protocol used for the library was multiplex PCR. TCRdb names Illumina HiSeq 2000 as the instrument used. TCRdb cleaned the public reads at Q25 with fastp, built clones with MiXCR and kept in-frame beta chains. Every distinct CDR3 protein forms one entry, paired with its most common genes and DNA. The sample data list 100,000 or so distinct CDR3 sequences, and 21% of these were observed just once. The leading ten clones occupy roughly 1.2% of the sample. Material: axillary lymph node tissue. The receptor set was obtained from a female donor with breast cancer. Some clones in this sample may be carry-over from other donors' samples.

The table lists this clonotype with a few counts. A much more abundant neighbour one base away suggests this may be a read error. The chain has TRBV6-5 and TRBJ2-7, with D perhaps TRBD2 (5 bases). V was cut by 0 bases and J by 4 bases, with 16 bases left in between. The CDR3 extends over 16 amino acids. Per the germline V gene, CDR1 is MNHEY and CDR2 is SVGAGI. DNA of the CDR3: TGTGCCAGCAGTTACTCGAGGGCTCCCCCTCTATACGAGCAGTACTTC. Its protein is CASSYSRAPPLYEQYF.

On this clonotype itself: One junction end does not reproduce the germline sequence, and a read error may be involved. V usage is TRBV19 and J usage is TRBJ1-5; D is possibly TRBD1 (5 bases). This CDR3 region has 15 residues. Per germline, CDR1 LNHDA and CDR2 SQIVND (reference sequence). CDR3: CASSSPAGGNQPQHF. DNA of the CDR3: TGCGCCAGTAGTTCGCCGGCGGGGGGTAATCAGCCCCAGCATTTT.

In this sample, this clonotype turned up many times. The chain is built from TRBV4-1 and TRBJ1-5; 8 bases match TRBD1. Germline CDR1 reads MGHRA; CDR2 reads YSYEKL. The CDR3 sequence is 17 residues long. V shed 0 bases and J 5 bases; nucleotides not matched to a gene: 9. The CDR3 DNA is TGCGCCAGCAGCCAAGAGGAGGGCCAGGGGGCAGATCAGCCCCAGCATTTT. This sequence encodes CASSQEEGQGADQPQHF.

This chain links TRBV14 with TRBJ2-3; TRBD1 matches 8 bases. Trimming removed 1 base from V and 1 base from J; junction bases left unmatched: 10. CDR3 length: 18 residues. Germline V gene sequence: CDR1 SGHDN, CDR2 FVKESK. The CDR3 nucleotides are TGTGCCAGCAGCCAAGTGGCAGGGGGCACGACCGGCACAGATACGCAGTATTTT. This translates into CASSQVAGGTTGTDTQYF.

In its sample, this clonotype was seen many times. The rearrangement joins TRBV20-1 to TRBJ1-5; unclear D gene. Trimming took off 0 bases at V and 1 base at J, with 7 bases between the two ends. CDR3 length: 14 amino acids. The germline V gene encodes CDR1 DFQATT and CDR2 SNEGSKA (reference sequence). The CDR3 nucleotides read TGCAGTGCTAGAGATTTTGGCAGCAATCAGCCCCAGCATTTT. Amino acid sequence: CSARDFGSNQPQHF.

This chain links TRBV28 with TRBJ2-7, with 7 bases that match TRBD1. J lost 0 bases, V lost 8 bases, and 10 bases had no gene match. Per germline, CDR1 MDHEN and CDR2 SYDVKM. CDR3 size: 15 residues. The CDR3 loop is CASQSQGQPSYEQYF. The CDR3 nucleotides read TGTGCCAGCCAAAGTCAGGGACAGCCCTCCTACGAGCAGTACTTC.

This clonotype was seen at least ten times. The V gene is TRBV2, the J gene TRBJ2-6, with 10 bases fitting TRBD1. J gave up 2 bases and V 6 bases, and 7 bases lay outside the gene matches. This CDR3 contains 17 residues. Per germline, CDR1 SNHLY and CDR2 FYNNEI. The DNA for the CDR3 is TGTGCCAGCAGAGAGACAGGGGGCGGTCCTGGGGCCAACGTCCTGACTTTC. The encoded protein is CASRETGGGPGANVLTF.